This T cell receptor (beta chain) was retrieved from a study of tumor-infiltrating lymphocytes in primary liver carcinoma. The overall study: Productive TCRbeta reads per sample were roughly 3.5 to 8 million, not differing by tissue. Regarding the study as a whole: Pairs of tumor regions overlapped more than tumor-adjacent and tumor-blood pairs did. The difference in top-250-clone fraction between tumors and blood was significant, favoring tumors (p = 0.039).

The sample holds a few counts of this clonotype. Antigen unknown. Researchers generated TCR beta cDNA from approximately 0.55 ug of total RNA, relying on a constant-region primer. Libraries of TCR beta came from three nested multiplex PCR rounds with slightly modified ARM-PCR. Running 10 cycles apiece, the first two PCR rounds relied on TRBV1-TRBV30 forward primers together with a C-beta reverse primer. TCRdb re-analysed the multiplex PCR reads in MiXCR, keeping a single row per CDR3 protein. Among fewer than 75,000 distinct CDR3 sequences, about three quarters were seen once, and the ten largest hold around 44%. Without any cell sorting, roughly 18-34 mg of bulk tissue yielded co-extracted RNA and DNA. No patient had received treatment, and all had chronic HBV infection. Germline assignment: CDR1 MNHEY and CDR2 SVGAGI. The CDR3 contains 13 residues. V lost 8 bases and J lost 10, with 21 bases in between.

The specimen was liver tumor tissue from sampling region 4. The subset was: tumor region T4, right-lateral pole. The receptor comes from a man aged 40-50 years with primary liver carcinoma and hepatitis B virus infection. V and J are TRBV6-5 and TRBJ2-7, with a possible D match to TRBD2 (6 bases). The CDR3 is CASLRLGSYKQYF. The CDR3 nucleotides are TGTGCCAGCTTAAGACTAGGCTCCTACAAACAGTACTTC.